This T cell receptor beta chain was recorded in a study of blood T cell repertoires in COVID-19. The CDR3 extends over 12 amino acids. CDR1 DFQATT and CDR2 SNEGSKA come from the germline V gene (reference sequence). Trimming cost V 3 bases and J 6 bases, with 9 bases left between them. TCRdb keeps only in-frame clones here, not all; method: immunoSEQ multiplex PCR. The sample has over 85,000 clones, approximately 86% seen once. V and J are TRBV20-1 and TRBJ2-1, with unresolved D. Sequenced material: peripheral blood. The clonotype originates from a woman aged 70-85 years with acute or convalescent COVID-19. CDR3 in DNA: TGCAGTGCTAGTTCGGTATTCAATGAGCAGTTCTTC. It specifies CSASSVFNEQFF.